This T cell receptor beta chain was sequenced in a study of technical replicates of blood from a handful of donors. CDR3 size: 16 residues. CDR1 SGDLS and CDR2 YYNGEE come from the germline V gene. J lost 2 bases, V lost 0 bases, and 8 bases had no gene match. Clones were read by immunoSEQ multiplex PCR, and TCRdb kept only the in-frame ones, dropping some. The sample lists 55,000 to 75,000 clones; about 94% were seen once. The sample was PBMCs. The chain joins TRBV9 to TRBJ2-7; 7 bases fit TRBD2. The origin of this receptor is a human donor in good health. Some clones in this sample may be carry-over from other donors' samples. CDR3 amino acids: CASSVGGQGGPYEQYF. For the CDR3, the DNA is TGTGCCAGCAGCGTAGGTGGGCAGGGAGGGCCCTACGAGCAGTACTTC.